This TCR beta chain was sequenced in a study of early T cells in non-severe SARS-CoV-2 infection. Study summary: Sequencing targeted bulk RNA from unsorted whole blood, leaving chains unpaired. Points from the study as a whole: Anti-spike CD8 responses were favored in VDJdb matching, and private and CD4 specificities were missed.

In germline, CDR1 is LGHDT, CDR2 YNNKEL (reference sequence). CDR3 length equals 13 residues. Germline trimming cut 4 bases from V and 6 bases from J; bases unmatched to any gene: 5. In the case of this clonotype: Antigen: not known.

Individual cDNA molecules each received unique molecular identifiers attached to them. One entry per CDR3 protein results from TCRdb running MiXCR on the 5' RACE reads. The table has 55,000 to 80,000 distinct CDR3 sequences, around a tenth seen once. The chain has TRBV3-1 and TRBJ1-1; 7 bases fit TRBD1. The source is an adult who was a healthcare worker with PCR-confirmed SARS-CoV-2 infection or an uninfected control (not recorded which). The sequencing sample was made of whole blood. CDR3 amino acids: CASSPPGTAEAFF. The CDR3 DNA reads TGTGCCAGCAGCCCCCCAGGGACAGCTGAAGCTTTCTTT.